This TCR beta chain was sequenced during a study of regulatory T cells in long-lasting Graves disease. Ten or more counts support this clonotype. Its specificity is not known. TCR beta libraries were built with iRepertoire HTBI primers and Arm-PCR of CDR3 regions. Via MiXCR, TCRdb re-called the multiplex PCR reads, giving one row per CDR3 protein. The table has 350,000 to 450,000 distinct CDR3 sequences, 15% seen once. Study findings and constraints: Whereas new patients shared 1,000 or so public clonotypes, persistent patients shared more, at 2,500 to 3,500.

The length of the CDR3 is 14 residues. V shed 5 bases and J shed 2 bases, with 11 bases lying between them. Germline CDR1 is SGHNT and CDR2 is YENEEA. Indicated time point: newly diagnosed GD, antithyroid drugs for less than 3 months. Preparation of the TCR library used RNA extracted from PBMCs. The data were also submitted as part of a second study, on T cells in Graves' hyperthyroidism and ophthalmopathy.

The gene calls are TRBV11-3 and TRBJ2-3, with D tentatively TRBD1 (5 bases). Sample: peripheral blood mononuclear cells (PBMCs), taken at new diagnosis, from a patient treated with antithyroid drugs. The receptor was isolated from a woman aged 40 to 55 with Graves disease. The CDR3 region is CASSLAGPTDTQYF. The CDR3 nucleotides read TGTGCCAGCAGCCTGGCAGGGCCCACAGATACGCAGTATTTT.